This T cell receptor beta chain is from a study of blood T cells in healthy people across ages. Study outcomes and limitations: Nothing was known about donor CMV status, and this possibly confounded expanded clonotype changes. Estimates of total diversity, which came from one million sequenced T cells, were considered to be underestimates.

Of note for this clonotype: Its antigen is undetermined.

The second PCR ran about 6 to 12 cycles with a sample-barcoded 5' primer and J-beta primers. TCRdb re-derived calls from the 5' RACE reads in MiXCR, one entry per CDR3 protein. The table lists hundreds of thousands of distinct CDR3 sequences, about 55% of them singletons. Germline V gene sequence: CDR1 KGHDR, CDR2 SFDVKD. The length of the CDR3 is 18 residues. Trimming removed 4 bases from V and 2 bases from J; junction bases left unmatched: 9. Per-sample yields of isolated PBMCs were at least 6.5 million. Total RNA, at least 6 micrograms per sample, was extracted from PBMCs. The receptor's source is a man aged 80 or over in good health. The V call is TRBV24-1, the J call TRBJ2-1; TRBD2 aligns across 11 bases. Source material: blood. This chain's CDR3 is CATSDPRLAGKAYNEQFF. The CDR3 nucleotides read TGTGCCACCAGTGACCCCCGACTAGCGGGAAAGGCCTACAATGAGCAGTTCTTC.